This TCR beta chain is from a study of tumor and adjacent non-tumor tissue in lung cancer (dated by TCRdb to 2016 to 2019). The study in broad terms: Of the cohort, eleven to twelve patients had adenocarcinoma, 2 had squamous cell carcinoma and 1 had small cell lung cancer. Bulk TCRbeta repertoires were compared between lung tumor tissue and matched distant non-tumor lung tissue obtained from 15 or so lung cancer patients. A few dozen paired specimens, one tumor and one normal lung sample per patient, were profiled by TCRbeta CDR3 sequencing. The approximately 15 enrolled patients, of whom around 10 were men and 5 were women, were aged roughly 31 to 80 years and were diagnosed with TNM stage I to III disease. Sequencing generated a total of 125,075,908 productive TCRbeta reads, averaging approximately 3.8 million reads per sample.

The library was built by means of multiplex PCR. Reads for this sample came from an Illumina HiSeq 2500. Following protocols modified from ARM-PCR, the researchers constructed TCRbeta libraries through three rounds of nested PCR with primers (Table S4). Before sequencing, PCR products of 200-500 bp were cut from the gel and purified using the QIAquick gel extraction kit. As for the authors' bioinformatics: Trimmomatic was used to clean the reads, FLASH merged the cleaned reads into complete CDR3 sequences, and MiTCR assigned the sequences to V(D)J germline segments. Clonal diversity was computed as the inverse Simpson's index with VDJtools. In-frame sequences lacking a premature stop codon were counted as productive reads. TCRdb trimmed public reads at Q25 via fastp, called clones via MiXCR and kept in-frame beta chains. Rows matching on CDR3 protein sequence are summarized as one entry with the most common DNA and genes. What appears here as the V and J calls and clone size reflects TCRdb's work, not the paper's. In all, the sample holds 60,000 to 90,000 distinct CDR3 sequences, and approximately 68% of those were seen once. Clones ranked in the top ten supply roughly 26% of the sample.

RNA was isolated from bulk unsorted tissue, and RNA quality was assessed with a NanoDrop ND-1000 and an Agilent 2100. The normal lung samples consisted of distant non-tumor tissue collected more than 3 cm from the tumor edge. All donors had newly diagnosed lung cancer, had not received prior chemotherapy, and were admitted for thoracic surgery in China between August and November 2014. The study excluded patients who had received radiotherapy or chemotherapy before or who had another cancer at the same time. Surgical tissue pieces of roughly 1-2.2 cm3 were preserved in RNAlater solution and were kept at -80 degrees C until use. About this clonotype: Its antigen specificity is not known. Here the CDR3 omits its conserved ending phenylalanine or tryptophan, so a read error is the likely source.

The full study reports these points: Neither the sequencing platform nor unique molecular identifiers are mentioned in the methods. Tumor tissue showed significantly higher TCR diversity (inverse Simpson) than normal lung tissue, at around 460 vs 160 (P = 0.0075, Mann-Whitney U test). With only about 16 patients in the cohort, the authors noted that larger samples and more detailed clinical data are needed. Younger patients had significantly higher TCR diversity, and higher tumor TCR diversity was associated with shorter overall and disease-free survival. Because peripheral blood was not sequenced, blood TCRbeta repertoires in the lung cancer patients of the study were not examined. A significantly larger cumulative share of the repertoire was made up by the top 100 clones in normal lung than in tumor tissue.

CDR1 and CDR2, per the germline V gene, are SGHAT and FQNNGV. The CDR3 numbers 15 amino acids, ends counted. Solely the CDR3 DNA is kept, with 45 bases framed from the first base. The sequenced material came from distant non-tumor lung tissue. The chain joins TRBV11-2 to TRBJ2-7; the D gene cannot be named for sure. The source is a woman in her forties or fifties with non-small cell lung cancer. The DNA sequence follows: TGTGTCAGCAGCTTATCTCAGAGTCCCTCCTACGAGCAGTACTTA. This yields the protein CVSSLSQSPSYEQYL.